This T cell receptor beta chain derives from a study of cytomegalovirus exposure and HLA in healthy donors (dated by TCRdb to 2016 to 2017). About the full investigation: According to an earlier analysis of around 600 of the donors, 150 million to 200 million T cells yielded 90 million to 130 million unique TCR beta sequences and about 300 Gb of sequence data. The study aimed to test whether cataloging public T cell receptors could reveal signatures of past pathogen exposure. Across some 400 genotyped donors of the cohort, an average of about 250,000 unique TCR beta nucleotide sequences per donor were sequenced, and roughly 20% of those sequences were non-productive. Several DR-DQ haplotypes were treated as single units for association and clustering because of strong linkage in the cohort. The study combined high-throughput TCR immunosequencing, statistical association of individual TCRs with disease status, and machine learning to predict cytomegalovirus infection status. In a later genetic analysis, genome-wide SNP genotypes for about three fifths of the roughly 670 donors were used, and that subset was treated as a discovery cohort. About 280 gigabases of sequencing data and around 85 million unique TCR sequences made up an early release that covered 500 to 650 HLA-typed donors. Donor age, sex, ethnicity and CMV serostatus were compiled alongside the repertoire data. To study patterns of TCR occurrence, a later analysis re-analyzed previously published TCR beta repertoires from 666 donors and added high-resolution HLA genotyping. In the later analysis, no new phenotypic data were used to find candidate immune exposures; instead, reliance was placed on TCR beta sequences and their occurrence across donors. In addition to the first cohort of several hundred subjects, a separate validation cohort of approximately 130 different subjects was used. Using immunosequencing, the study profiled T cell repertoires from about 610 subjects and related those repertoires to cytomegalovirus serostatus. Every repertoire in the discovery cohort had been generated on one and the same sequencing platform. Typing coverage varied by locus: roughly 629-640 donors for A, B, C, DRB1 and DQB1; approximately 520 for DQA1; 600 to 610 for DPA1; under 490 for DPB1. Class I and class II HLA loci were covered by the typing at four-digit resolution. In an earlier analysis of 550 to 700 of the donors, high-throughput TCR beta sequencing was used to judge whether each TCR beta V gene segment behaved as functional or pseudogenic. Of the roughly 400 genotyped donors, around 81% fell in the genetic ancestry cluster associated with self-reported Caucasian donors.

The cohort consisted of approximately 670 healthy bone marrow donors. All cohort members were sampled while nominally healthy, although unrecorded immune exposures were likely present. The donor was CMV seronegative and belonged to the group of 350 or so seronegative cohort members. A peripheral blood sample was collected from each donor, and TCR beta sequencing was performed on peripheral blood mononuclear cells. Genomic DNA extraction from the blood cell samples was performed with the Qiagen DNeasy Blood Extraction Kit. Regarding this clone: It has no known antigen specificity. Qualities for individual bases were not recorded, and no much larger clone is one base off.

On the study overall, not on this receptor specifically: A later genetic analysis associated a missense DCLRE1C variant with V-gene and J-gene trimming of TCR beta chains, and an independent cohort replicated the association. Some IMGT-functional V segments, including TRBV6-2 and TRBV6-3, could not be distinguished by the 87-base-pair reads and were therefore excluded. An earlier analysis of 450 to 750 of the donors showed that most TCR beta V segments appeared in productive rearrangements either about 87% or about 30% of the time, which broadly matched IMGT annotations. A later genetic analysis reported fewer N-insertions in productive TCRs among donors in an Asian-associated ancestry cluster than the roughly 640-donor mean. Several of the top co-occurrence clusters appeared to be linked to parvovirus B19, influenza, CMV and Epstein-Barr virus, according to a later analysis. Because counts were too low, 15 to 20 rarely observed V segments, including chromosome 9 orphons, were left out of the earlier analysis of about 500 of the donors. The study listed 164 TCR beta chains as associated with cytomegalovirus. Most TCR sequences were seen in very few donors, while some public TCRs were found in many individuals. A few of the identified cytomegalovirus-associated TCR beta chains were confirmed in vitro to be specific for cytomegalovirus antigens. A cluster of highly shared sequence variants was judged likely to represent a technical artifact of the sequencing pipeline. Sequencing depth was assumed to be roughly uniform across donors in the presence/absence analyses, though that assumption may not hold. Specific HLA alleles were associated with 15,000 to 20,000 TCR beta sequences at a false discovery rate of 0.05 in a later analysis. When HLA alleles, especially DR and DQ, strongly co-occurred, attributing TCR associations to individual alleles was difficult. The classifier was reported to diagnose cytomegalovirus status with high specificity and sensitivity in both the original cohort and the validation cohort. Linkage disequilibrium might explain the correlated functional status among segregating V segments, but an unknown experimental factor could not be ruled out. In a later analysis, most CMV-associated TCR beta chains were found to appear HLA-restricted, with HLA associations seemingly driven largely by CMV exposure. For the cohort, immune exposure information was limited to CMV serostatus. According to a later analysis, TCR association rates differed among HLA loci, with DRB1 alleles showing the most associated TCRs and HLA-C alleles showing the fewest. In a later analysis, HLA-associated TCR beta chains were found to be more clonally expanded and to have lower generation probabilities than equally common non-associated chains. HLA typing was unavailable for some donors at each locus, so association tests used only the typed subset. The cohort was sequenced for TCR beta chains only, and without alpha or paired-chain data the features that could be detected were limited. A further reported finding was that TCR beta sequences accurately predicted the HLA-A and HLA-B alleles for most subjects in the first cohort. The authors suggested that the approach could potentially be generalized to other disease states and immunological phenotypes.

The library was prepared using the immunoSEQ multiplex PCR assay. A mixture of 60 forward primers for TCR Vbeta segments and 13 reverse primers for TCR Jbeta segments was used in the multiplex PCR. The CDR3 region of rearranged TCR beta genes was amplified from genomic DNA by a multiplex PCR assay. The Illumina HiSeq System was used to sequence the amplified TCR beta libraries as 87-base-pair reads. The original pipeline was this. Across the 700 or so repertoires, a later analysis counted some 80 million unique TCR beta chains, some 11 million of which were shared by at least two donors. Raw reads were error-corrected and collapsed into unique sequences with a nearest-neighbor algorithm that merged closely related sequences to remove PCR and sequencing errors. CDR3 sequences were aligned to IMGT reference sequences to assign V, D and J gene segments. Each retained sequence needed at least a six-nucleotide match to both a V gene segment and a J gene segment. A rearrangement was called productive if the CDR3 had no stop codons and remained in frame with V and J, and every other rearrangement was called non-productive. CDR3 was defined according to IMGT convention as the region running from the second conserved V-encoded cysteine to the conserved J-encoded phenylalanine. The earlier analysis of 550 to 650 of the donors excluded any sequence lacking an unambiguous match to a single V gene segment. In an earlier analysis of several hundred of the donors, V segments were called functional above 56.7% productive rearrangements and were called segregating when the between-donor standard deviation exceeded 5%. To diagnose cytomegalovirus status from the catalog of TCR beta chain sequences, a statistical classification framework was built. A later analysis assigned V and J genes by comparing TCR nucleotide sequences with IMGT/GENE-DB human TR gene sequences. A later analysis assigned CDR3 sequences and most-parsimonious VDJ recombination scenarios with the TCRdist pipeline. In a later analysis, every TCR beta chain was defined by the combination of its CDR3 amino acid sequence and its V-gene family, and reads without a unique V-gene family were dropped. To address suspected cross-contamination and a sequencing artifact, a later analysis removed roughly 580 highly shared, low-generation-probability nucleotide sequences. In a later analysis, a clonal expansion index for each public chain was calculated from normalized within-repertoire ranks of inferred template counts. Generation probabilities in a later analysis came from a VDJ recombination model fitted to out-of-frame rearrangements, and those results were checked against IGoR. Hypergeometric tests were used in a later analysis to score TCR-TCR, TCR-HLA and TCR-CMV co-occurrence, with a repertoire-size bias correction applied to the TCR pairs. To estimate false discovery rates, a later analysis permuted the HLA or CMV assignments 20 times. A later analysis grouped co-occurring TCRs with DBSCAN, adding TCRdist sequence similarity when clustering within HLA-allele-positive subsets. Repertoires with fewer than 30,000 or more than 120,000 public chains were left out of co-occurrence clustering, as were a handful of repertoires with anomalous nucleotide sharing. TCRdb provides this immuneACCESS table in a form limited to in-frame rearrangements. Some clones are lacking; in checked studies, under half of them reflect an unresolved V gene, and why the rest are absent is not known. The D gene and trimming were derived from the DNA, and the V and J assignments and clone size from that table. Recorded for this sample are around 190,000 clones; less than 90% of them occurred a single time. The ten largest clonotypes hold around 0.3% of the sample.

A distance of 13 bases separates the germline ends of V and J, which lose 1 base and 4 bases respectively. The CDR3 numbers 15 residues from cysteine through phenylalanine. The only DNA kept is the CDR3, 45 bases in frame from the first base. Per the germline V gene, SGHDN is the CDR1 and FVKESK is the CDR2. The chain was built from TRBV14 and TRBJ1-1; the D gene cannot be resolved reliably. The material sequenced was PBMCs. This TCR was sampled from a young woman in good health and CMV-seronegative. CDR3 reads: CASSQARTSGTEAFF. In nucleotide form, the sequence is TGTGCCAGCAGCCAAGCGAGAACGAGCGGCACTGAAGCTTTCTTT. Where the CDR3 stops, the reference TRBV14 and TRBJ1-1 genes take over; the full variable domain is EAGVTQFPSHSVIEKGQTVTLRCDPISGHDNLYWYRRVMGKEIKFLLHFVKESKQDESGMPNNRFLAERTGGTYSTLKVQPAELEDSGVYFCASSQARTSGTEAFFGQGTRLTVV.